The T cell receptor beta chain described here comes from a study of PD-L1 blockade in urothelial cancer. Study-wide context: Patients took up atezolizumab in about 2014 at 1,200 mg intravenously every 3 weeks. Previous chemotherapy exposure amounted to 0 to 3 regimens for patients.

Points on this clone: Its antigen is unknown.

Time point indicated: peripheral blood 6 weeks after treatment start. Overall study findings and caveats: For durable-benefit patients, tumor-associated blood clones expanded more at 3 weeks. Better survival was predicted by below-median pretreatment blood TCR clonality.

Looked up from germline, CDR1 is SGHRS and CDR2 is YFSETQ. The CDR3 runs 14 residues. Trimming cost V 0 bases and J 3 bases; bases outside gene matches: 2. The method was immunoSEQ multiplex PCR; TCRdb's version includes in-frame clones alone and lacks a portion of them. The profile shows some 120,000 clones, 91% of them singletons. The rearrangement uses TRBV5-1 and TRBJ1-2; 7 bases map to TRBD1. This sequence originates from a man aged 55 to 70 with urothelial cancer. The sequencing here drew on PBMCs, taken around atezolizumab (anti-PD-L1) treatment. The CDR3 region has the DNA TGCGCCAGCAGCTTGGCCGACAGGGACTATGGCTACACCTTC. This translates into CASSLADRDYGYTF.